These 2 T cell receptor beta chains came from one sample sequenced in a study of control samples from healthy donors and cancer patients. Clones were sequenced by immunoSEQ multiplex PCR, and TCRdb holds only the in-frame ones, with some missing. The sample carries 120,000 or so clones, 85% to 95% recorded once. The sample was PBMCs. The receptors were gathered from a man of 80 years or more with head and neck cancer.

This clone was counted once. This chain joins TRBV14 and TRBJ1-4; D is unresolved. The CDR3 is 14 amino acids. V was pared by 0 bases and J by 4 bases, with 6 bases between. Germline V lookup: CDR1 SGHDN, CDR2 FVKESK. The CDR3 is CASSQEPFNEKLFF. CDR3 coding DNA: TGTGCCAGCAGCCAAGAACCGTTTAATGAAAAACTGTTTTTT. Filled out from reference TRBV14 and TRBJ1-4, the complete variable domain reads EAGVTQFPSHSVIEKGQTVTLRCDPISGHDNLYWYRRVMGKEIKFLLHFVKESKQDESGMPNNRFLAERTGGTYSTLKVQPAELEDSGVYFCASSQEPFNEKLFFGSGTQLSVL.

The chain recombines TRBV9 with TRBJ2-1; D may be TRBD2 (6 bases). Germline CDR1 and CDR2: SGDLS and YYNGEE. Trimming took off 0 bases at V and 3 bases at J, with 13 bases between the two ends. This CDR3 comprises 16 residues. CDR3 region: CASSVGWDSRYNEQFF. The CDR3 DNA reads as TGTGCCAGCAGCGTAGGTTGGGACTCCCGCTACAATGAGCAGTTCTTC.